This T cell receptor beta chain is drawn from a study of blood T cell repertoires in COVID-19. Study-wide background: Donors in the United States, Italy and Spain gave samples during acute or convalescent COVID-19. Nucleic acid was either cDNA or gDNA, and it came from T cells, B-cell-depleted T cells, or PBMCs.

Source study methods: Reference gene primer amplification gave nucleated cell count estimates. Only in-frame clones appear in the TCRdb table, and some are missing; sequencing was by immunoSEQ multiplex PCR. V and J calls and clone size are copied from that table; D and trimming were computed from the DNA. The sample lists 70,000 to 80,000 clones; approximately 85% were seen once. The CDR3 loop spans 16 amino acids. Germline V gene data show CDR1 as SGHTA and CDR2 as FQGNSA. Trimming pared 5 bases from V and 4 bases from J, leaving 17 bases between. The chain uses TRBV7-2 and TRBJ2-2; possible D gene TRBD1, 6 bases. The clonotype originates from a woman aged 80 or older with active or convalescent COVID-19. Material for sequencing was peripheral blood. The CDR3 DNA is TGTGCCAGCAGCCTGGCCCCAACAGGGTTCACCGGGGAGCTGTTTTTT. Translated: CASSLAPTGFTGELFF.